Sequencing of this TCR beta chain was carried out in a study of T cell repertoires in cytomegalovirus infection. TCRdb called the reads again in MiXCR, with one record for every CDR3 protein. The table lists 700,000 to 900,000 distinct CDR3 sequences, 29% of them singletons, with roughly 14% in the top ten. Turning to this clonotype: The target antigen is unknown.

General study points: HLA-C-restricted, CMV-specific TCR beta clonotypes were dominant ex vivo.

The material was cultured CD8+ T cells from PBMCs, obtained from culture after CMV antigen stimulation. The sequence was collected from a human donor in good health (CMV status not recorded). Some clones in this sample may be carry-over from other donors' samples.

CDR3 residues: CASSQFQIAGGYNEQFF. The CDR3 nucleotides are TGTGCCAGCAGCCAGTTCCAGATAGCGGGGGGTTACAATGAGCAGTTCTTC. The chain couples TRBV14 to TRBJ2-1, with 10 bases fitting TRBD2. Germline trimming cut 3 bases from V and 4 bases from J; bases unmatched to any gene: 9. Germline V CDR1 and CDR2: SGHDN, FVKESK. This CDR3 contains 17 residues.